Described below is a single TCR beta chain sequence and its context. Its antigen remains unidentified. The data were obtained in a study of CD8+CD57+ T cells in acquired aplastic anemia. Study results and limitations: Common to patients and controls were 25 to 30 CD8+ CDR3 sequences.

CDR3 and TCR beta VDJ profiling relied on genomic DNA as the template. TCRdb itself ran the reads through MiXCR, one entry per CDR3 protein. Seen here are around 430,000 distinct CDR3 sequences, approximately 32% observed once, and the top ten hold 0.75% to 0.95%. CDR3 length: 11 residues. Trimming shortened V by 9 bases and J by 5 bases, and 9 bases separated the two germline ends. Germline CDR1 is LNHDA and CDR2 is SQIVND (reference sequence). All sequencing subjects had displayed CD8+CD57+ cell expansion on flow cytometry. Each patient had severe acquired aplastic anemia. Receipt of therapy had not occurred in any patient by the time of blood sampling.

The origin of this receptor is a human donor with aplastic anemia. The chain is built from TRBV19 and TRBJ2-3, with D possibly being TRBD1 (6 bases). Sample: sorted CD4+, CD8+, or CD8+CD57+ T cells (not recorded which) from PBMCs. The CDR3 is CARGAGDTQYF. CDR3 in DNA: TGTGCCAGGGGGGCAGGAGATACGCAGTATTTT.